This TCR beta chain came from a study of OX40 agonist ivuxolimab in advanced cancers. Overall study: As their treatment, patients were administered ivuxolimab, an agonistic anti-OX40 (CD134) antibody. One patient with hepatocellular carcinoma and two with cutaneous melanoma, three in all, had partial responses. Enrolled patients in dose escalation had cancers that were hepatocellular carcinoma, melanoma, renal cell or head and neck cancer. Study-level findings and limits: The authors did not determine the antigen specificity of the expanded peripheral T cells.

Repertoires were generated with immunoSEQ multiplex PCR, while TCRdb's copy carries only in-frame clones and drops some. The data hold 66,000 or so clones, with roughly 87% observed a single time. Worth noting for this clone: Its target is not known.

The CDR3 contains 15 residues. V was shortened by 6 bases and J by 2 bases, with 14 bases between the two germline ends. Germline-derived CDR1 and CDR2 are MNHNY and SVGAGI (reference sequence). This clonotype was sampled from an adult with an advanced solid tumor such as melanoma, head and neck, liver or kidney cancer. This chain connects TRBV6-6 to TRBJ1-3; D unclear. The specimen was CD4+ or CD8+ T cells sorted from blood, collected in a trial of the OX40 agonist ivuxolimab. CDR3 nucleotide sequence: TGTGCCAGCAGCAACATTGGTGCTGCTGGAAACACCATATATTTT. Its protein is CASSNIGAAGNTIYF.